A single sample gave rise to the 15 T cell receptor beta chains below, sequenced in a study of cytomegalovirus exposure and HLA in healthy donors (dated by TCRdb to about 2017). The library was made by the immunoSEQ multiplex PCR assay. For the multiplex PCR, a mixture combining 60 forward primers for TCR Vbeta segments and 13 reverse primers for TCR Jbeta segments was used. TCRdb stores this immuneACCESS table with in-frame sequences only. Part of the clones is absent; in the studies checked, under half of the shortfall reflects unresolved V genes, and no reason is known for the rest. This sample comprises roughly 190,000 clones, over 80% of them detected only once. The ten biggest clones cover roughly 6.7% of the sample. Specimen: PBMCs. Receptors originate from a man between 35 and 55 years old in good health and CMV-seropositive.

The genes are TRBV19 and TRBJ1-5; the match to TRBD1 covers 7 bases. This CDR3 is 15 amino acids long. Germline assignment: CDR1 LNHDA and CDR2 SQIVND (reference sequence). V lost 3 bases to trimming and J lost 0 bases; unmatched junction nucleotides: 2. Here the CDR3 reads CASSMGQTSNQPQHF. DNA of the CDR3: TGTGCCAGTAGTATGGGACAGACTAGCAATCAGCCCCAGCATTTT. Combining the CDR3 with reference TRBV19 and TRBJ1-5 gives the whole variable domain DGGITQSPKYLFRKEGQNVTLSCEQNLNHDAMYWYRQDPGQGLRLIYYSQIVNDFQKGDIAEGYSVSREKKESFPLTVTSAQKNPTAFYLCASSMGQTSNQPQHFGDGTRLSIL.

This clone was observed a single time. V and J are TRBV6-4 and TRBJ2-3, with a weak D call TRBD2 (7 bases). Looked up from germline, CDR1 is MRHNA and CDR2 is SNTAGT. The CDR3 consists of 15 residues. V was cut by 4 bases and J by 4 bases, with 15 bases left in between. The CDR3 loop is CASSAVGGGADTQYF. CDR3 DNA sequence: TGTGCCAGCAGTGCTGTAGGGGGGGGTGCAGATACGCAGTATTTT.

J is TRBJ2-2 and V is TRBV5-6; TRBD2 might be the D (6 bases). V was shortened by 3 bases and J by 3 bases, with 15 bases between the two germline ends. The germline gives CDR1 SGHDT, CDR2 YYEEEE. The length of the CDR3 is 16 residues. The DNA of the CDR3 is TGTGCCAGCAGCTGGGGGAGTGGGGGGTACACCGGGGAGCTGTTTTTT. Protein: CASSWGSGGYTGELFF.

A remark on this clone: At one boundary the junction diverges from the germline segment, which might be a read error. The chain employs TRBV7-9 and TRBJ2-2; tentatively, D is TRBD2 (5 bases). Germline CDR1 reads SEHNR; CDR2 reads FQNEAQ (reference sequence). The CDR3 runs 14 residues. CDR3 coding DNA: TGTGCCAGCAGCTCCCTTGGCGACACCGGGGAGCCGTTTTTT. Translating it yields CASSSLGDTGEPFF.

This clone occurred a few times. Sequence at one end of the junction differs from germline and may be a read error. V gene TRBV7-9 combines with J gene TRBJ1-1, with unresolved D. This CDR3 region has 12 residues. In germline, CDR1 is SEHNR, CDR2 FQNEAQ (reference sequence). The CDR3 DNA reads TGTTCCAGCAGCCCGACGGAGGGCCTGGCTTTCTTT. Amino acid sequence: CSSSPTEGLAFF.

The chain has TRBV9 and TRBJ2-1; 8 nucleotides align to TRBD1. V shed 3 bases and J 0 bases; nucleotides not matched to a gene: 5. The CDR3 is 16 residues long. From germline, CDR1 is SGDLS and CDR2 YYNGEE. The CDR3, as DNA: TGTGCCAGCAGCGGAAGACAGGGGAGCTCCTACAATGAGCAGTTCTTC. It is translated as CASSGRQGSSYNEQFF.

The chain carries TRBV2 and TRBJ2-3; TRBD2 matches at 12 bases. The junction had 7 bases not matched to a gene; V was cut back by 11 bases and J by 7 bases. Germline V gene lookup returns CDR1 SNHLY and CDR2 FYNNEI. The CDR3 extends over 13 amino acids. The CDR3 loop is CAEETSGGNTQYF. CDR3 DNA: TGTGCCGAAGAGACTAGCGGGGGAAATACGCAGTATTTT. Full variable domain (rest looked up from reference TRBV2 and TRBJ2-3): EPEVTQTPSHQVTQMGQEVILRCVPISNHLYFYWYRQILGQKVEFLVSFYNNEISEKSEIFDDQFSVERPDGSNFTLKIRSTKLEDSAMYFCAEETSGGNTQYFGPGTRLTVL.

In this sample, this clone turned up a few times. The chain recombines TRBV5-5 with TRBJ1-6; tentative D call: TRBD1 (6 bases). V was cut by 4 bases and J by 0 bases, with 14 bases left in between. Looked up from germline, CDR1 is SGHKS and CDR2 is YYEKEE (reference sequence). This CDR3 comprises 17 residues. The CDR3 region has the DNA TGTGCCAGCAGCGTAGACAGGTTTAGCTCCTATAATTCACCCCTCCACTTT. Its translation: CASSVDRFSSYNSPLHF.

The chain employs TRBV9 and TRBJ2-7, with 9 nucleotides matching TRBD1. Germline CDR1 is SGDLS and CDR2 is YYNGEE. V lost 5 bases and J lost 3; bases outside the gene matches: 3. CDR3 length equals 13 residues. CDR3 sequence reads: CASSSGQGYEQYF. CDR3 bases: TGTGCCAGCAGTTCGGGACAGGGCTACGAGCAGTACTTC.

The V call is TRBV4-1, the J call TRBJ1-1; 11 bases match TRBD1. Per the germline V gene, CDR1 is MGHRA and CDR2 is YSYEKL. V gave up 4 bases and J gave up 11 bases; unmatched junction bases: 9. This CDR3 spans 14 amino acids. CDR3 protein: CASSPGTGGVRAFF. CDR3 sequence (DNA): TGCGCCAGCAGCCCCGGGACAGGGGGTGTGAGGGCTTTCTTT.

This clone was recorded a few times. V gene TRBV4-3 combines with J gene TRBJ2-7; 7 nucleotides agree with TRBD2. The germline gives CDR1 LGHNA, CDR2 YSLEER. After removal of 1 base from V and 5 bases from J, the junction contained 11 bases not matched to a gene. The CDR3 sequence is 16 residues long. CDR3 nucleotide sequence: TGCGCCAGCAGCCAAGCGTTCAATTTTCGGGGGGACGAGCAGTACTTC. It codes for CASSQAFNFRGDEQYF.

This chain links TRBV4-1 with TRBJ2-3, with 8 bases identical to TRBD2. The trim removed 4 bases at V and 8 bases at J, leaving 8 bases unmatched. Germline V gene lookup returns CDR1 MGHRA and CDR2 YSYEKL. The CDR3 loop spans 14 amino acids. The CDR3 nucleotides are TGCGCCAGCAGCCGCGGGGGGCGCTCGAGTACGCAGTATTTT. Translating gives CASSRGGRSSTQYF.

The table lists this clone with a count of one. This sample includes further DNA sequences coding for the same CDR3. This chain links TRBV28 with TRBJ2-7; a possible D gene is TRBD1 (5 bases). Trimming removed 6 bases at V and 7 bases at J, with 13 bases between. Germline CDR1 is MDHEN and CDR2 is SYDVKM. The CDR3 runs to 12 residues. CDR3 in DNA: TGTGCCAGCAGCCTTGACAGAGGTGAGCAGTACTTC. Amino acids: CASSLDRGEQYF.

This chain uses TRBV9 with TRBJ2-1; 8 nucleotides match TRBD2. Germline V gives CDR1 SGDLS, CDR2 YYNGEE. CDR3 size: 16 residues. J was trimmed by 5 bases and V by 1 base; bases with no gene match: 8. The CDR3 region is CASSVKRGSGHNEQFF. The CDR3 nucleotides read TGTGCCAGCAGCGTAAAGCGGGGGTCTGGGCACAATGAGCAGTTCTTC.

The chain carries TRBV7-9 and TRBJ1-2, with a weak D call TRBD1 (6 bases). Trimming left V 4 bases short and J 4 bases short, with 16 bases between. Germline CDR1 reads SEHNR; CDR2 reads FQNEAQ (reference sequence). CDR3 length equals 15 residues. CDR3 DNA sequence: TGTGCCAGCAGCTCCAAAGACAGGCGTGCCTATGGCTACACCTTC. Its protein is CASSSKDRRAYGYTF.